Given below is one T cell receptor beta chain in context. The antigen remains undetermined. Relative to the germline gene, one junction end is altered; a read error may explain this. The sample is drawn from a study of tumor and adjacent non-tumor tissue in lung cancer. RNA was extracted from bulk tissue without any cell sorting. Study observations and caveats: Higher tumor TCR diversity was associated with shorter survival.

In germline, CDR1 is SGHAT, CDR2 FQDESV (reference sequence). The CDR3 extends over 15 amino acids. TCRbeta libraries were built with three rounds of nested PCR, modified from ARM-PCR. TCRdb itself ran the multiplex PCR reads through MiXCR, one entry per CDR3 protein. The sample includes 84,000 or so distinct CDR3 sequences, 61% of them seen just once. The V and J genes are TRBV11-1 and TRBJ2-1; a weak D match, TRBD2 (5 bases). The sample taken for sequencing was lung tumor tissue. The TCR sequence derives from a man in his 70s with non-small cell lung cancer. The CDR3 DNA is TGTGCCAGCAGCCCCCGGGATCGAACCTACGATGAGCAGTTCTTC. Translating it yields CASSPRDRTYDEQFF. Combining the CDR3 with reference TRBV11-1 and TRBJ2-1 gives the whole variable domain EAEVAQSPRYKITEKSQAVAFWCDPISGHATLYWYRQILGQGPELLVQFQDESVVDDSQLPKDRFSAERLKGVDSTLKIQPAELGDSAMYLCASSPRDRTYDEQFFGPGTRLTVL.